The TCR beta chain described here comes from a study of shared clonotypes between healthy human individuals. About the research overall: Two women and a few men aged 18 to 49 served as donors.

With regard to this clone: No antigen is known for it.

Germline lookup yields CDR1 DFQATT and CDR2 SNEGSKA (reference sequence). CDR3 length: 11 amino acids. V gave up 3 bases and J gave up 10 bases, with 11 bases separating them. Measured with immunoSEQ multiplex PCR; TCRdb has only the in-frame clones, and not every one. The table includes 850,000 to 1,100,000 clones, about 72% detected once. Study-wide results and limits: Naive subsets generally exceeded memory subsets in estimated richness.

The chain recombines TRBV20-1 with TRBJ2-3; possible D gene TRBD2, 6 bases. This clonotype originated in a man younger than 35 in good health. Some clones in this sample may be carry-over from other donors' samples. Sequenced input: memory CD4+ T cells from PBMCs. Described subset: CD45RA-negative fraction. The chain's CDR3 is CSASFGGAQYF. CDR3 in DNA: TGCAGTGCTAGCTTTGGAGGGGCGCAGTATTTT.